The rows below give T cell receptor beta chains drawn from one sample of a study of T cells in Graves' hyperthyroidism and ophthalmopathy. MiXCR was run by TCRdb on the multiplex PCR reads, yielding one entry per CDR3 protein. This sample has some 760,000 distinct CDR3 sequences, with about 14% found just once. The sample comprised blood. The source of these receptors is a woman under 30 with Graves' hyperthyroidism. Both conserved end residues are trimmed from each CDR3. The D gene is left open where the match is weak.

TRBJ2-7	TRBV29-1	NA	SGRRNDEGEQY
TRBJ2-1	TRBV20-1	TRBD2	SAFSGRAWNEQF
TRBJ1-2	TRBV7-2	NA	ASSPGGGGRTPYGYT
TRBJ1-2	TRBV29-1	NA	SVDWGGEGGYT
TRBJ2-5	TRBV29-1	NA	SVGVGLTEY
TRBJ2-1	TRBV6-2/TRBV6-3	NA	ASSYFSRGVYNEQF
TRBJ2-7	TRBV20-1	NA	SARVPTSYEQY
TRBJ2-1	TRBV28	NA	ASSFGQGLNNEQF
TRBJ1-2	TRBV7-9	NA	ASSLVGSTRINYGYT
TRBJ2-1	TRBV30	TRBD2	AWIKLSGRAPHEQF
TRBJ2-7	TRBV5-1	NA	ASRAGTASYEQY
TRBJ1-4	TRBV5-5	TRBD1	ASSNRDSRNEKLF
TRBJ2-3	TRBV28	TRBD2	ASSLFGGGRTDTQY
TRBJ2-1	TRBV29-1	NA	SVVPGLNEQF
TRBJ2-5	TRBV5-1	NA	ASSLGPQETQY
TRBJ2-3	TRBV20-1	NA	SARKGPATDTQY
TRBJ1-5	TRBV2	NA	ASRDIFDQPQH
TRBJ1-2	TRBV28	NA	ASSSMGGIYGYT
TRBJ2-1	TRBV11-3	NA	ASSNKLGGEQF
TRBJ2-5	TRBV13	TRBD2	ASSPPSGEETQY
TRBJ2-7	TRBV11-2	TRBD2	ASSLTSGSTVYEQY
TRBJ2-1	TRBV7-2	TRBD1	ASSSGQGFDNEQF
TRBJ2-3	TRBV4-2	NA	ASSLVLVGSTDTQY
TRBJ2-5	TRBV20-1	NA	SARVIGETQY
TRBJ2-7	TRBV18	NA	ASSPGTRDKYEQY
TRBJ1-2	TRBV30	NA	AWSRGAQDGYT
TRBJ2-7	TRBV18	NA	ASSRYDGQWQY
TRBJ1-1	TRBV3-1	NA	ASSQILNTEAF
TRBJ2-2	TRBV13	NA	ASTDSGRRRTGELF
TRBJ2-7	TRBV20-1	NA	SAREGPGKQY
TRBJ2-2	TRBV7-9	NA	ASSLLSGGDTGELF
TRBJ1-1	TRBV28	TRBD1	ASIQTGDVTEAF
TRBJ1-2	TRBV11-3	NA	ASSQPTGTPDGYT
TRBJ1-2	TRBV2	NA	ARNELLYYGYT
TRBJ1-2	TRBV5-1	TRBD1	ASSLGDRLYGYT
TRBJ1-2	TRBV28	NA	ASSWPRGADYGYT
TRBJ2-7	TRBV29-1	TRBD1	SVGTGPDEQY
TRBJ1-5	TRBV6-1	TRBD1	ASSSAGGHQPQH
TRBJ2-1	TRBV5-6	TRBD2	ASSSGLVLYNEQF
TRBJ2-1	TRBV20-1	TRBD1	SAVQGAIYEQF
TRBJ2-2	TRBV12-3/TRBV12-4	NA	ASSTGPTTGELF
TRBJ2-2	TRBV13	TRBD2	ASSFLGLAGVSENTGELF
TRBJ2-7	TRBV11-2	NA	ASSWGASGTYEQY
TRBJ1-5	TRBV12-3/TRBV12-4	TRBD1	ASSLTGGLNQPQH
TRBJ2-5	TRBV30	TRBD2	AWTREGSETQY
TRBJ2-7	TRBV28	NA	ASRRILQSSYEQY
TRBJ1-2	TRBV5-8	NA	ASSPPRAGRIDGYT
TRBJ2-7	TRBV2	NA	ASRVGTLGAYEQY
TRBJ2-7	TRBV7-6	TRBD2	ASSPPGRSYEQY
TRBJ2-3	TRBV4-1	NA	ASSQERKGNTQY